The 3 T cell receptor beta chains in this list originate from one sample, sequenced in a study of technical replicates of blood from a few donors (dated by TCRdb to the late 2010s). Libraries came from the immunoSEQ multiplex PCR assay. TCRdb obtained this table from immuneACCESS and retained in-frame rearrangements with V and J assigned. These tables miss some clones; where compared with another copy, unresolved V genes account for less than half of the shortfall, and the remainder is unexplained. Recorded for this sample are 75,000 to 100,000 clones; 90% to 97% of them occurred a single time. Roughly 0.35% of the sample comes from the top ten. Sequenced: T cells isolated from PBMCs. All receptors derive from a human donor in good health.

This chain links TRBV4-3 with TRBJ2-1, with a possible D match to TRBD2 (6 bases). V gave up 4 bases and J gave up 8 bases, with 21 bases separating them. CDR1 and CDR2 from the germline V gene are LGHNA and YSLEER. The CDR3 loop spans 16 amino acids. CDR3 sequence reads: CASSPDLAASGYEQFF. The CDR3 region has the DNA TGCGCCAGCAGCCCAGATTTAGCGGCCTCCGGTTATGAGCAGTTCTTC.

As for this clone: The junction departs from the called germline gene at one end, perhaps through a read error. V gene TRBV6-1 combines with J gene TRBJ2-3, with TRBD2 identical over 8 bases. CDR3 length: 15 residues. Germline CDR1 reads MNHNS; CDR2 reads SASEGT. The CDR3 is CASSEAGASTDTQYF. CDR3 nucleotide sequence: TGTGCCAGCAGCGAAGCGGGAGCTAGCACAGATACGCAGTATTTT.

This clone appeared a single time. The rearrangement links TRBV7-3 to TRBJ2-1; 8 nucleotides line up with TRBD2. The CDR3 is 14 amino acids. Germline V gene lookup returns CDR1 SGHTA and CDR2 FQGTGA. Trimming at V came to 1 base and at J to 10 bases, leaving 6 bases not matched to a gene. CDR3 DNA: TGTGCCAGCAGCTTAATCGCGGGAGGAGACGAGCAGTTCTTC. It yields the protein CASSLIAGGDEQFF.